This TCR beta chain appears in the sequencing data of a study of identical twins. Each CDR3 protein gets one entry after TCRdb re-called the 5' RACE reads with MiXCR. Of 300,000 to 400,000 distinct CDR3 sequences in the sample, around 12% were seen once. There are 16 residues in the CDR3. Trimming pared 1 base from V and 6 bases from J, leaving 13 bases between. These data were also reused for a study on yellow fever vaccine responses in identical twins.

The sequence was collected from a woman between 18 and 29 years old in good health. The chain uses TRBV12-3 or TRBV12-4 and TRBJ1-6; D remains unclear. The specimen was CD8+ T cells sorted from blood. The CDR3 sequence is CASSLDKTAANSPLHF. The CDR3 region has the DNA TGTGCCAGCAGTTTAGATAAAACGGCGGCTAATTCACCCCTCCACTTT.